This T cell receptor (beta chain) was retrieved from a study of response to subunit inactivated influenza vaccine. The study's findings and limits: T cells newly recruited by each seasonal influenza vaccination are few, the authors suggested.

As regards this clonotype: Its antigen is currently unknown. This may arise from a read error, as a much more abundant clone is one base away.

The CDR3 consists of 15 residues. The germline V gene encodes CDR1 MNHNS and CDR2 SASEGT. MiXCR, run by TCRdb on the RT-PCR reads, gives a single entry per CDR3 protein. Of under 550,000 distinct CDR3 sequences listed, about 7.6% are singletons. Source: PBMCs from blood, taken less than 30 months after vaccination. This clonotype was obtained from a man between 50 and 75 years old who received an inactivated influenza vaccine. The rearrangement joins TRBV6-1 to TRBJ2-5; 8 positions agree with TRBD2. The CDR3 DNA follows: TGTGACAGCAGCCGAGACCTCCGGGAGGGAGAGACCCAGTACTTC. It specifies CDSSRDLREGETQYF.